The 10 T cell receptor beta chains given below trace back to one sample, sequenced in a study of identical twins. TCRdb fed the 5' RACE reads into MiXCR, producing one record per CDR3 protein. Of 400,000 to 550,000 distinct CDR3 sequences listed, around 15% are singletons. These data also featured in a second study, about yellow fever vaccine responses in identical twins.

Sequenced: CD4+ T cells sorted from blood. The receptors were sampled from a woman aged 18-29 years in good health.

This clonotype was picked up many times. The chain recombines TRBV10-3 with TRBJ2-7; D call uncertain. Germline CDR1 and CDR2: ENHRY and SYGVKD. CDR3 size: 14 residues. The V end lost 3 bases, the J end lost 4 bases, and 13 bases lay between the germline ends. The CDR3 bases are TGTGCCATCAGTGATCAAGGACCAGCTTACGAGCAGTACTTC. It translates to CAISDQGPAYEQYF.

The chain joins TRBV15 to TRBJ2-3; tentative D call: TRBD2 (5 bases). The CDR3 extends over 16 amino acids. Germline values: CDR1 LNHNV, CDR2 YYDKDF (reference sequence). V lost 1 base, J lost 2 bases, and 13 bases lay in between. In DNA, the CDR3 is TGTGCCACCAGCAGAGGCGCTAAGGGAGCCACAGATACGCAGTATTTT. It encodes CATSRGAKGATDTQYF.

This clonotype showed up just a few times. This chain connects TRBV5-1 to TRBJ2-3; TRBD2 aligns across 13 bases. The V gene end was trimmed by 1 base and the J gene end by 3 bases; junction bases not matched to a gene: 5. This CDR3 spans 17 amino acids. The germline CDR1 and CDR2 sequences are SGHRS and YFSETQ. Written as DNA, the CDR3 is TGCGCCAGCAGCTTGAGGACTAGCGGGGGATCGACAGATACGCAGTATTTT. It is translated as CASSLRTSGGSTDTQYF.

This chain links TRBV5-6 with TRBJ2-1; D is uncertain. The V gene lost 2 bases and the J gene lost 5 bases, with 5 bases spanning the gap. Germline values: CDR1 SGHDT, CDR2 YYEEEE. The CDR3 sequence is 12 residues long. CDR3 protein: CASSFIDNEQFF. The CDR3 coding sequence is TGTGCCAGCAGCTTCATTGACAATGAGCAGTTCTTC.

This sequence joins TRBV20-1 and TRBJ2-5; the D gene is possibly TRBD2 (6 bases). V lost 0 bases and J lost 5, with 13 bases in between. Looked up from germline, CDR1 is DFQATT and CDR2 is SNEGSKA (reference sequence). The CDR3 covers 14 residues. CDR3 coding DNA: TGCAGTGCTAGAGACGTTAAGCGGGTGGAGACCCAGTACTTC. Residues: CSARDVKRVETQYF.

The chain links TRBV10-3 to TRBJ2-1; 8 bases align to TRBD2. CDR1 is ENHRY, CDR2 SYGVKD, per germline. Germline trimming cut 8 bases from V and 5 bases from J; bases unmatched to any gene: 2. This CDR3 is built from 12 residues. The chain's CDR3 is CAIVAGNNEQFF. CDR3 DNA sequence: TGTGCCATCGTAGCGGGAAACAATGAGCAGTTCTTC.

The genes are TRBV20-1 and TRBJ1-1, with D possibly being TRBD1 (6 bases). CDR3 length: 13 amino acids. From germline, CDR1 is DFQATT and CDR2 SNEGSKA (reference sequence). Trimming stripped 5 bases from V and 4 bases from J, with 14 bases between. The chain's CDR3 is CSARTSGVTEAFF. CDR3 DNA: TGCAGTGCTCGAACCTCAGGGGTCACTGAAGCTTTCTTT.

This clonotype was seen repeatedly, ten times or more. The rearrangement links TRBV12-3 or TRBV12-4 to TRBJ2-3; TRBD2 aligns across 9 bases. The J segment lost 2 bases and the V segment lost 3 bases, leaving 3 bases of the junction unmatched. The CDR3 extends over 15 amino acids. The CDR3 region is CASSFAGGPTDTQYF. The CDR3 DNA reads as TGTGCCAGCAGTTTTGCGGGAGGGCCCACAGATACGCAGTATTTT.

The V gene is TRBV6-1, the J gene TRBJ2-7, with 12 bases aligning to TRBD2. This CDR3 has 17 amino acids. V lost 7 bases to trimming and J lost 2 bases; unmatched junction nucleotides: 12. Germline V gene sequence: CDR1 MNHNS, CDR2 SASEGT. CDR3 nucleotides: TGTGCCAGCACCCGAGAGCCTAGCGGGGGGGCCCCCTACGAGCAGTACTTC. Translated: CASTREPSGGAPYEQYF.

The CDR3 region is CASSPGTSGSEQYF. CDR3 in DNA: TGTGCCAGCAGCCCCGGGACTAGCGGGAGCGAGCAGTACTTC. This chain connects TRBV4-2 to TRBJ2-7; 14 bases agree with TRBD2. CDR3 length equals 14 residues. V lost 4 bases, J lost 6 bases, and 2 bases stayed unmatched. Per the germline V gene, CDR1 is LGHNA and CDR2 is YNFKEQ.